The source of this T cell receptor beta chain is a study of T cell responses to AZD1222 COVID-19 vaccine. Study findings and constraints: Repertoire sampling was restricted to post-peak T cell response timepoints.

Assay used: immunoSEQ multiplex PCR; TCRdb lists only in-frame clones, some missing. Of around 80,000 clones listed, about 84% are singletons. In regard to this clone: The antigen is undetermined.

This CDR3 spans 13 amino acids. V was clipped by 4 bases and J by 0 bases, with 7 bases between them. Germline V CDR1 and CDR2: LNHNV, YYDKDF (reference sequence). The V and J genes are TRBV15 and TRBJ2-7; no firm D call. The input for sequencing was peripheral blood, taken on day 0 of AZD1222 vaccination. The receptor comes from an adult in good health. Here the CDR3 reads CATSMGSSYEQYF. CDR3 sequence (DNA): TGTGCCACCAGCATGGGCAGCTCCTACGAGCAGTACTTC. Full variable domain (outside the CDR3, taken from reference TRBV15 and TRBJ2-7): DAMVIQNPRYQVTQFGKPVTLSCSQTLNHNVMYWYQQKSSQAPKLLFHYYDKDFNNEADTPDNFQSRRPNTSFCFLDIRSPGLGDTAMYLCATSMGSSYEQYFGPGTRLTVT.